A selection of T cell receptor beta chains follows, all from one sample in a study of Ad26.COV2.S vaccination and SARS-CoV-2 variants. Libraries were prepared by immunoSEQ multiplex PCR; TCRdb keeps only in-frame clonotypes and omits some of them. The sample has around 400,000 clones; under 90% are singletons. Source: peripheral blood, taken in a trial of Ad26.COV2.S vaccine versus placebo. These receptors were collected from a person aged 18-60 years who received the Ad26.COV2.S COVID-19 vaccine or a placebo. Both conserved end residues are part of each CDR3. A D gene is named only where the DNA matches it firmly. A row's size may be missing; if present it is once, few, many or a size class.

J | size | length | V | D | DNA | CDR3
TRBJ2-4 | NA | 12 | TRBV3-1/TRBV3-2 | NA | TGTGCCAGCAGCCCGGGACCTAACATTCAGTACTTC | CASSPGPNIQYF
TRBJ1-1 | NA | 13 | TRBV19 | TRBD1 | TGTGCCAGAAAAACAGGGGGAGAGACTGAAGCTTTCTTT | CARKTGGETEAFF
TRBJ2-7 | NA | 16 | TRBV21-1 | NA | TGTGCCAGCAATAAGAGGGACTCTGGAAGCTCCTACGAGCAGTACTTC | CASNKRDSGSSYEQYF
TRBJ2-3 | NA | 16 | TRBV5-1 | TRBD2 | TGCGCCAGCAGCCGAACTAGCGGGGGGGCACCTGATACGCAGTATTTT | CASSRTSGGAPDTQYF
TRBJ1-1 | NA | 13 | TRBV11-3 | TRBD1 | TGTGCCAGCAGCCACAGGGGAAGCGCTGAAGCTTTCTTT | CASSHRGSAEAFF
TRBJ2-7 | NA | 13 | TRBV5-5 | NA | TGTGCCAGCAGCTTGGGGGGAACCTACGAGCAGTACTTC | CASSLGGTYEQYF
TRBJ2-3 | NA | 15 | TRBV7-7 | NA | TGTGCCAGCAGCTCACTAAAAGGGGGGCAGCATACGCAGTATTTT | CASSSLKGGQHTQYF
TRBJ2-1 | NA | 16 | TRBV19 | TRBD2 | TGTGCCAGTAGGGTCGACGCTAGCGGGGTATACAATGAGCAGTTCTTC | CASRVDASGVYNEQFF
TRBJ2-1 | NA | 15 | TRBV18 | TRBD1 | TGTGCCAGCTCACCACCCGGGACAGGCTACAATGAGCAGTTCTTC | CASSPPGTGYNEQFF
TRBJ1-1 | NA | 13 | TRBV9 | NA | TGTGCCAGCAACGCCGGGGGGAACACTGAAGCTTTCTTT | CASNAGGNTEAFF
TRBJ1-1 | NA | 17 | TRBV9 | NA | TGTGCCAGCAGCGTAGGGGTGCGGGGGGCCTTGCACCCTGAAGCTTTCTTT | CASSVGVRGALHPEAFF
TRBJ2-5 | once | 11 | TRBV30 | NA | TGTGCCTGGAGTCAGTCAGAGACCCAGTACTTC | CAWSQSETQYF
TRBJ2-3 | NA | 14 | TRBV6-5 | TRBD2 | TGTGCCAGCAGCCTAGCGGGAGAGAGGGATACGCAGTATTTT | CASSLAGERDTQYF
TRBJ2-7 | NA | 17 | TRBV7-2 | NA | TGTGCCAGCAGCCAGTTTTACAGAATGATTAGCTCCTACGAGCAGTACTTC | CASSQFYRMISSYEQYF
TRBJ2-3 | NA | 13 | TRBV14 | NA | TGTGCCAGCAGCCAAGCAGCCACAGATACGCAGTATTTT | CASSQAATDTQYF
TRBJ1-5 | few | 13 | TRBV10-3 | NA | TGTGCCATCAGTGAGTCCACAAATCAGCCCCAGCATTTT | CAISESTNQPQHF
TRBJ2-5 | NA | 17 | TRBV4-1 | TRBD1 | TGCGCCAGCAGCCTCGCGGACAGGGGCCTATCTAAAGAGACCCAGTACTTC | CASSLADRGLSKETQYF
TRBJ2-2 | NA | 15 | TRBV7-2 | TRBD1 | TGTGCCAGCAGCCCACAGACAGGGATGGGCGGGGAGCTGTTTTTT | CASSPQTGMGGELFF
TRBJ1-1 | NA | 14 | TRBV27 | NA | TGTGCCAGCAGTTTATCCGGGCGGGAGACTGAAGCTTTCTTT | CASSLSGRETEAFF
TRBJ2-1 | NA | 13 | TRBV11-2 | NA | TGTGCCAGCAGCTTTTCGGATAGCGATGAGCAGTTCTTC | CASSFSDSDEQFF
TRBJ1-6 | NA | 16 | TRBV27 | TRBD1 | TGTGCCAGCAGTTTCTCGGGACAGGTTCCCATTTCACCCCTCCACTTT | CASSFSGQVPISPLHF
TRBJ1-1 | NA | 13 | TRBV6-5 | NA | TGTGCCAGCAGCTTGGACAGGAACACTGAAGCTTTCTTT | CASSLDRNTEAFF
TRBJ2-7 | NA | 15 | TRBV11-2 | NA | TGTGCCAGCAGCTTTAGACAGGACGCTACCTACGAGCAGTACTTC | CASSFRQDATYEQYF
TRBJ2-7 | NA | 13 | TRBV12-3/TRBV12-4 | TRBD2 | TGTGCCAGCAGTTTGGGGGGGACTTACGAGCAGTACTTC | CASSLGGTYEQYF
TRBJ1-1 | once | 14 | TRBV6-6 | NA | TGTGCCAGCAGTTACTCCGGGACAAACACTGAAGCTTTCTTT | CASSYSGTNTEAFF
TRBJ1-3 | NA | 16 | TRBV7-2 | TRBD1 | TGTGCCAGCAGCACAAGACAGGGGACGGCTGGAAACACCATATATTTT | CASSTRQGTAGNTIYF
TRBJ2-6 | NA | 18 | TRBV5-4 | TRBD1 | TGTGCCAGCAGAGCCGGGACAGGGTCGGGCGCTGGGGCCAACGTCCTGACTTTC | CASRAGTGSGAGANVLTF
TRBJ2-3 | NA | 16 | TRBV12-5 | TRBD1 | TGTGCTAGTGGTCGGTGGACAGGTGGTTTCACGGATACGCAGTATTTT | CASGRWTGGFTDTQYF
TRBJ1-2 | NA | 12 | TRBV6-4 | NA | TGTGCCAGCAGTCGACCTCCCCAGGGCTACACCTTC | CASSRPPQGYTF
TRBJ1-1 | NA | 15 | TRBV10-3 | NA | TGTGCCATCAGTGAGAGGGGGGGCGAGAACACTGAAGCTTTCTTT | CAISERGGENTEAFF
TRBJ1-6 | NA | 11 | TRBV7-9 | NA | TGTGCCACCGGGTTTGATTCACCCCTCCACTTT | CATGFDSPLHF
TRBJ2-7 | NA | 13 | TRBV29-1 | NA | TGCAGCGTTGAATACACCATCGGCTACGAGCAGTACTTC | CSVEYTIGYEQYF
TRBJ2-4 | NA | 18 | TRBV11-2 | TRBD2 | TGTGCCAGCAGCCCCACAACCGGGACTAGCTGGGCCAAAAACATTCAGTACTTC | CASSPTTGTSWAKNIQYF
TRBJ2-7 | once | 13 | TRBV19 | NA | TGTGCCAGTAGTATAGGCACAGGGCACGAGCAGTACTTC | CASSIGTGHEQYF
TRBJ2-7 | NA | 14 | TRBV2 | TRBD1 | TGTGCCAGCAGGAATCAGGGGGTCTCCTACGAGCAGTACTTC | CASRNQGVSYEQYF
TRBJ1-1 | once | 14 | TRBV6-5 | NA | TGTGCCAGCAGTTACCACAGGGTGAACACTGAAGCTTTCTTT | CASSYHRVNTEAFF
TRBJ2-1 | few | 15 | TRBV19 | TRBD1 | TGTGCCAGTATCTCCCGACAGGGATCTTACAATGAGCAGTTCTTC | CASISRQGSYNEQFF
TRBJ2-1 | NA | 15 | TRBV11-3 | NA | TGTGCCAGCAGCTACGTGAGGGGGTCCTACAATGAGCAGTTCTTC | CASSYVRGSYNEQFF
TRBJ1-2 | NA | 14 | TRBV21-1 | NA | TGTGCCAGCAGCAGGACCGGGACAAACTATGGCTACACCTTC | CASSRTGTNYGYTF
TRBJ1-2 | NA | 16 | TRBV7-2 | NA | TGTGCCAGCAGCTTGAGATCAGGGCCAGACAACTATGGCTACACCTTC | CASSLRSGPDNYGYTF
TRBJ1-2 | NA | 15 | TRBV5-4 | NA | TGTGCCAGCAGCACCGAACCGGGACGCCAAGATGGCTACACCTTC | CASSTEPGRQDGYTF
TRBJ1-6 | NA | 14 | TRBV5-6 | NA | TGTGCCAGCAGCTTAAATGTCCGGGATTCACCCCTCCACTTT | CASSLNVRDSPLHF
TRBJ1-6 | once | 16 | TRBV5-6 | TRBD1 | TGTGCCAGCAGCTTGGAGGGGACAGACTATAATTCACCCCTCCACTTT | CASSLEGTDYNSPLHF
TRBJ2-2 | NA | 14 | TRBV7-3 | NA | TGTGCCAGCAGCTTAACGGGCCGGCCCGGGGAGCTGTTTTTT | CASSLTGRPGELFF
TRBJ2-3 | NA | 13 | TRBV12-3/TRBV12-4 | NA | TGTGCCAGCAGTTTAGCGAGGGGGGGTACGCAGTATTTT | CASSLARGGTQYF
TRBJ1-6 | NA | 15 | TRBV30 | TRBD1 | TGTGCCTGGAGTGTATCGAGACAGGGATCGTCACCCCTCCACTTT | CAWSVSRQGSSPLHF
TRBJ2-5 | NA | 14 | TRBV29-1 | NA | TGCAGCGTTGAGTCCGGACACTACCAAGAGACCCAGTACTTC | CSVESGHYQETQYF
TRBJ1-2 | NA | 15 | TRBV15 | TRBD1 | TGTGCCACCAGCAGAGAAGGGGGCGGGAGCTATGGCTACACCTTC | CATSREGGGSYGYTF
TRBJ2-7 | NA | 11 | TRBV7-2 | NA | TGTGCCAGCACTTTTCAGGTCGAGCAGTACTTC | CASTFQVEQYF
TRBJ2-3 | NA | 16 | TRBV2 | TRBD2 | TGTGCCAGCAGTGGACTAGCGAGGGGGATGCCAGATACGCAGTATTTT | CASSGLARGMPDTQYF
TRBJ2-2 | NA | 12 | TRBV11-3 | NA | TGTGCCAGCAGCCCACACACCGGGGAGCTGTTTTTT | CASSPHTGELFF
TRBJ1-2 | NA | 14 | TRBV18 | NA | TGTGCCACCTTTAGTCAGACAGCGGACTATGGCTACACCTTC | CATFSQTADYGYTF
TRBJ1-5 | NA | 13 | TRBV20-1 | NA | TGCAGTGCTAGTAAGGGCGGGGATCAGCCCCAGCATTTT | CSASKGGDQPQHF
TRBJ1-3 | NA | 14 | TRBV5-1 | TRBD1 | TGCGCCAGCAGCGAAGGGACAGAAGGAAACACCATATATTTT | CASSEGTEGNTIYF
TRBJ1-2 | NA | 16 | TRBV9 | TRBD1 | TGTGCCAGCAGCGCCATGGGGGGACAGGGTTCGGGTGGCTACACCTTC | CASSAMGGQGSGGYTF
TRBJ1-2 | NA | 14 | TRBV9 | NA | TGTGCCAGCAGGCCGGACGTCCGCGGATATGGCTACACCTTC | CASRPDVRGYGYTF
TRBJ2-7 | NA | 14 | TRBV30 | NA | TGTGCCTGGAGTACTAACAGGGAGCCTTTCGAGCAGTACTTC | CAWSTNREPFEQYF
TRBJ2-7 | NA | 16 | TRBV11-3 | TRBD2 | TGTGCCAGCAGCTTCGAGCGGGGGGAGAGCTCCTACGAGCAGTACTTC | CASSFERGESSYEQYF